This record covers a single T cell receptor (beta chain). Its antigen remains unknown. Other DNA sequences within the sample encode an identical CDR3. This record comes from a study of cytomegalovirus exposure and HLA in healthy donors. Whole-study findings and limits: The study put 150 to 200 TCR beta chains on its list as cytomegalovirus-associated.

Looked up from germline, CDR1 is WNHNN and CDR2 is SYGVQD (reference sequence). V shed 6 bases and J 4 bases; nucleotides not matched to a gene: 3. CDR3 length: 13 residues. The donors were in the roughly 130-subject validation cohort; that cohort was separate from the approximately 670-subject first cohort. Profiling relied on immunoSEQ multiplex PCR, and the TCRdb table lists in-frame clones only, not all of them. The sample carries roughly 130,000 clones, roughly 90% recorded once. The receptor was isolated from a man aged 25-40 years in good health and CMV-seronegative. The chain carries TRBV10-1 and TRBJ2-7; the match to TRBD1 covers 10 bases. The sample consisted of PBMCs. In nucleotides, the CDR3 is TGCGCCAGCAGCCGGGACAGGGGTTACGAGCAGTACTTC. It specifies CASSRDRGYEQYF.